Below, one TCR beta chain is given with its context. The entry originates in a study of control samples from healthy donors and cancer patients. Using immunoSEQ multiplex PCR, the repertoire was profiled, and TCRdb retains in-frame clones only, with some absent. The sample includes about 130,000 clones, 90% of them seen just once. Trimming shortened V by 2 bases and J by 5 bases, and 21 bases separated the two germline ends. The CDR3 spans 17 residues. In germline, CDR1 is SNHLY, CDR2 FYNNEI. The chain combines TRBV2 with TRBJ2-5, with D uncertain. This sequence originates from a man between 35 and 55 years old in good health. Sequenced: blood. In DNA, the CDR3 is TGTGCCAGCAGTGAATTGGAATCACGCCTCGGGCGGGAGACCCAGTACTTC. This sequence encodes CASSELESRLGRETQYF.